The rows below give T cell receptor beta chains drawn from one sample of a study of cytomegalovirus exposure and HLA in healthy donors. Some clones are missing from TCRdb's copy, which holds only in-frame ones; the method was immunoSEQ multiplex PCR. Recorded for this sample: some 130,000 clones. Sample: PBMCs. The receptors were sampled from a man aged 18 to 35 in good health and CMV-seronegative. Both conserved end residues are part of each CDR3. D genes are given only for firm matches. Some rows have no size entry. The others give once, few or many, or a class for an expanded clone.

J gene: TRBJ2-7
clone size: NA
D gene: TRBD1
CDR3 length: 16
V gene: TRBV5-1
CDR3 protein: CASRQGQNLQTYEQYF
CDR3 DNA: TGCGCCAGCCGTCAGGGACAGAACTTACAAACCTACGAGCAGTACTTC

J gene: TRBJ1-1
clone size: NA
D gene: TRBD1
CDR3 length: 15
V gene: TRBV28
CDR3 protein: CASSKFRDRATEAFF
CDR3 DNA: TGTGCCAGCAGTAAATTCCGGGACAGGGCCACTGAAGCTTTCTTT

J gene: TRBJ1-5
clone size: NA
D gene: TRBD1
CDR3 length: 14
V gene: TRBV19
CDR3 protein: CASSSGQGGQPQHF
CDR3 DNA: TGTGCCAGTAGTTCCGGACAGGGTGGTCAGCCCCAGCATTTT

J gene: TRBJ2-7
clone size: NA
D gene: TRBD2
CDR3 length: 14
V gene: TRBV7-2
CDR3 protein: CASSYTSGKYEQYF
CDR3 DNA: TGTGCCAGCAGCTATACTAGCGGGAAGTACGAGCAGTACTTC

J gene: TRBJ2-5
clone size: NA
D gene: NA
CDR3 length: 14
V gene: TRBV5-4
CDR3 protein: CASSFQGDQETQYF
CDR3 DNA: TGTGCCAGCAGCTTCCAGGGTGACCAAGAGACCCAGTACTTC

J gene: TRBJ2-5
clone size: NA
D gene: TRBD2
CDR3 length: 15
V gene: TRBV19
CDR3 protein: CASSIGGAGQETQYF
CDR3 DNA: TGTGCCAGTAGTATCGGGGGGGCCGGGCAAGAGACCCAGTACTTC

J gene: TRBJ1-1
clone size: NA
D gene: TRBD1
CDR3 length: 19
V gene: TRBV19
CDR3 protein: CASSIRVGGTGELSTEAFF
CDR3 DNA: TGTGCCAGTAGTATCCGTGTTGGGGGTACAGGGGAGTTGAGTACTGAAGCTTTCTTT

J gene: TRBJ2-1
clone size: NA
D gene: NA
CDR3 length: 15
V gene: TRBV7-3
CDR3 protein: CASSLSAGSNNEQFF
CDR3 DNA: TGTGCCAGCAGCTTAAGTGCAGGGTCTAACAATGAGCAGTTCTTC

J gene: TRBJ2-7
clone size: NA
D gene: NA
CDR3 length: 14
V gene: TRBV7-2
CDR3 protein: CASSYSGGLNEQYF
CDR3 DNA: TGTGCCAGCAGCTACTCAGGGGGGCTCAACGAGCAGTACTTC

J gene: TRBJ2-2
clone size: NA
D gene: TRBD2
CDR3 length: 15
V gene: TRBV11-2
CDR3 protein: CASSTGLGHTGELFF
CDR3 DNA: TGTGCCAGCAGCACGGGACTAGGGCACACCGGGGAGCTGTTTTTT

J gene: TRBJ1-3
clone size: medium-sized
D gene: TRBD1
CDR3 length: 15
V gene: TRBV6-5
CDR3 protein: CASSFDRANGNTIYF
CDR3 DNA: TGTGCCAGCAGTTTTGACAGGGCAAACGGAAACACCATATATTTT

J gene: TRBJ2-7
clone size: NA
D gene: TRBD1
CDR3 length: 16
V gene: TRBV25-1
CDR3 protein: CASSEPGQGLGYEQYF
CDR3 DNA: TGTGCCAGCAGTGAACCAGGACAGGGCCTAGGGTACGAGCAGTACTTC

J gene: TRBJ2-3
clone size: NA
D gene: NA
CDR3 length: 17
V gene: TRBV10-2
CDR3 protein: CASQRTGSSTRTDTQYF
CDR3 DNA: TGCGCCAGCCAGCGTACAGGTAGCTCTACCCGCACAGATACGCAGTATTTT

J gene: TRBJ2-3
clone size: NA
D gene: TRBD2
CDR3 length: 17
V gene: TRBV7-9
CDR3 protein: CASSLGGTSVMADTQYF
CDR3 DNA: TGTGCCAGCAGCTTAGGGGGGACTAGCGTTATGGCAGATACGCAGTATTTT

J gene: TRBJ2-7
clone size: NA
D gene: NA
CDR3 length: 15
V gene: TRBV6-5
CDR3 protein: CASSLQGVGRDEQYF
CDR3 DNA: TGTGCCAGCAGTTTGCAGGGTGTTGGACGGGACGAGCAGTACTTC

J gene: TRBJ2-4
clone size: NA
D gene: NA
CDR3 length: 13
V gene: TRBV29-1
CDR3 protein: CSVEGLAKNIQYF
CDR3 DNA: TGCAGCGTGGAGGGTCTAGCCAAAAACATTCAGTACTTC

J gene: TRBJ2-3
clone size: NA
D gene: NA
CDR3 length: 11
V gene: TRBV20-1
CDR3 protein: CSAKSGDTQYF
CDR3 DNA: TGCAGTGCAAAGAGCGGGGATACGCAGTATTTT

J gene: TRBJ2-7
clone size: NA
D gene: TRBD1
CDR3 length: 15
V gene: TRBV9
CDR3 protein: CASSAGGQGNYEQYF
CDR3 DNA: TGTGCCAGCAGCGCGGGGGGACAGGGAAATTACGAGCAGTACTTC

J gene: TRBJ1-4
clone size: NA
D gene: TRBD1
CDR3 length: 16
V gene: TRBV28
CDR3 protein: CASSLVGQVIGEKLFF
CDR3 DNA: TGTGCCAGCAGTCTCGTAGGACAGGTTATTGGCGAAAAACTGTTTTTT

J gene: TRBJ1-4
clone size: NA
D gene: NA
CDR3 length: 14
V gene: TRBV15
CDR3 protein: CATKPSATNEKLFF
CDR3 DNA: TGTGCCACCAAACCGTCGGCAACTAATGAAAAACTGTTTTTT

J gene: TRBJ2-5
clone size: NA
D gene: NA
CDR3 length: 16
V gene: TRBV5-5
CDR3 protein: CASSGAGGPPQETQYF
CDR3 DNA: TGTGCCAGCAGCGGGGCAGGAGGGCCCCCTCAGGAGACCCAGTACTTC

J gene: TRBJ2-3
clone size: NA
D gene: NA
CDR3 length: 14
V gene: TRBV6-5
CDR3 protein: CASSYNQGLNTQYF
CDR3 DNA: TGTGCCAGCAGTTACAACCAGGGGCTCAATACGCAGTATTTT

J gene: TRBJ1-5
clone size: NA
D gene: NA
CDR3 length: 14
V gene: TRBV9
CDR3 protein: CASSVNQDNQPQHF
CDR3 DNA: TGTGCCAGCAGCGTAAACCAGGACAATCAGCCCCAGCATTTT

J gene: TRBJ1-1
clone size: NA
D gene: NA
CDR3 length: 14
V gene: TRBV5-1
CDR3 protein: CASSPQGGGTEAFF
CDR3 DNA: TGCGCCAGCAGCCCCCAAGGGGGGGGGACTGAAGCTTTCTTT

J gene: TRBJ1-2
clone size: NA
D gene: NA
CDR3 length: 12
V gene: TRBV28
CDR3 protein: CASSITNYGYTF
CDR3 DNA: TGTGCCAGCAGTATCACAAACTATGGCTACACCTTC

J gene: TRBJ2-5
clone size: NA
D gene: TRBD1
CDR3 length: 15
V gene: TRBV11-2
CDR3 protein: CASSFDRGNSETQYF
CDR3 DNA: TGTGCCAGCAGCTTTGACAGGGGTAATTCGGAGACCCAGTACTTC

J gene: TRBJ1-2
clone size: NA
D gene: NA
CDR3 length: 13
V gene: TRBV7-3
CDR3 protein: CASSMILGGNYTF
CDR3 DNA: TGTGCCAGCAGCATGATCCTGGGGGGAAACTACACCTTC

J gene: TRBJ1-2
clone size: NA
D gene: NA
CDR3 length: 15
V gene: TRBV7-9
CDR3 protein: CASSLDEKEVYGYTF
CDR3 DNA: TGTGCCAGCAGCTTGGACGAAAAGGAGGTATATGGCTACACCTTC

J gene: TRBJ2-1
clone size: NA
D gene: TRBD2
CDR3 length: 12
V gene: TRBV5-6
CDR3 protein: CASSSSSGEQFF
CDR3 DNA: TGTGCCAGCAGCTCCTCTAGCGGTGAGCAGTTCTTC

J gene: TRBJ2-3
clone size: NA
D gene: TRBD1
CDR3 length: 14
V gene: TRBV4-3
CDR3 protein: CASSQDLGQGPQYF
CDR3 DNA: TGCGCCAGCAGCCAAGATCTGGGACAGGGGCCGCAGTATTTT

J gene: TRBJ2-1
clone size: NA
D gene: NA
CDR3 length: 14
V gene: TRBV11-2
CDR3 protein: CASSPLSLPNEQFF
CDR3 DNA: TGTGCCAGCAGCCCTCTATCTTTGCCCAATGAGCAGTTCTTC